This section outlines one T cell receptor beta chain sequence together with its context. What it binds is unknown. A multiplex PCR was run with 60 Vbeta primers and 13 Jbeta primers. In the authors' workflow: The count from a later analysis was 70 million to 85 million unique TCR beta chains, some 11 million of them shared. Clones were sequenced by immunoSEQ multiplex PCR, and TCRdb holds only the in-frame ones, with some missing. The DNA was the basis for D and trimming; V, J and clone size are from that table. The sample contains around 200,000 clones, around 88% of which appear only once. CDR1 is MDHEN and CDR2 is SYDVKM in the germline V gene. After removal of 8 bases from V and 4 bases from J, the junction contained 3 bases not matched to a gene. The CDR3 spans 12 residues. The data stem from a study of cytomegalovirus exposure and HLA in healthy donors. Study-wide points: There were under 200 TCR beta chains listed as cytomegalovirus-associated. High sensitivity and specificity were reportedly achieved when the classifier diagnosed cytomegalovirus status. TCR beta V segments were, for the most part, productive about 87% or about 30% of the time in an earlier analysis.

This clonotype originated in a woman aged 25 to 39 in good health and CMV-seronegative. The chain uses TRBV28 and TRBJ1-2; 8 bases are a match to TRBD1. The material sequenced was PBMCs. The CDR3, as DNA: TGTGCCAGCGGAGACAGGGGCTATGGCTACACCTTC. Translating it yields CASGDRGYGYTF.